This TCR beta chain was profiled in a study of shared clonotypes between healthy human individuals. Repertoires were generated with immunoSEQ multiplex PCR, while TCRdb's copy carries only in-frame clones and drops some. The top ten hold about 1.1% of the sample, which has millions of clones, approximately 94% seen once. Of note for this clone: At the DNA level, this CDR3 is encoded by other sequences in the same sample as well.

The CDR3 is 11 amino acids. The V gene lost 6 bases and the J gene lost 2 bases, with 7 bases spanning the gap. Per the germline V gene, CDR1 is DFQATT and CDR2 is SNEGSKA (reference sequence). CD45RO-negative cells were positively selected for CCR7, leaving out terminally differentiated effector memory CD45RA+ cells. The receptor was isolated from a man in his late teens or twenties in good health. The sequencing sample was made of naive CD8+ T cells sorted from blood. This chain links TRBV20-1 with TRBJ1-1; no reliable D call. The CDR3 loop is CSARPNTEAFF. CDR3 bases: TGCAGTGCGCGACCTAACACTGAAGCTTTCTTT.